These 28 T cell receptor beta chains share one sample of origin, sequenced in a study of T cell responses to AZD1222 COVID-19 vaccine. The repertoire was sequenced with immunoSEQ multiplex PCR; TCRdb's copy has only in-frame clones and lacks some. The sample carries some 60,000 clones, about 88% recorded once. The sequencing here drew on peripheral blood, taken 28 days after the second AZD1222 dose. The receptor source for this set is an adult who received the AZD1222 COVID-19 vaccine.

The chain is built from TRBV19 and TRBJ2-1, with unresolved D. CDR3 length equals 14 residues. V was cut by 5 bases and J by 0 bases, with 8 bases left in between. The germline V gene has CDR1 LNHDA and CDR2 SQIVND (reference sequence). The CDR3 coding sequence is TGTGCCAGTAGTCCCCTAAGCTCCTACAATGAGCAGTTCTTC. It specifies CASSPLSSYNEQFF.

The CDR3 loop reads CASSSQGSGEKLFF. DNA for the CDR3: TGTGCCAGCAGTTCACAGGGGTCGGGGGAAAAACTGTTTTTT. The chain carries TRBV6-6 and TRBJ1-4; TRBD1 agrees at 7 bases. CDR3 length equals 14 residues. V trimming: 4 bases; J trimming: 8 bases; junction bases outside the gene matches: 7. Germline-derived CDR1 and CDR2 are MNHNY and SVGAGI (reference sequence).

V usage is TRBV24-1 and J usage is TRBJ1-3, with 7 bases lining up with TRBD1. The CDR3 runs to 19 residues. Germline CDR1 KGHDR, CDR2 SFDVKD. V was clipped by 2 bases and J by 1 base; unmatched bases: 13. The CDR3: CATSDSGIRTGASGNTIYF. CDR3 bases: TGTGCCACCAGTGATTCCGGAATCAGGACAGGAGCTTCTGGAAACACCATATATTTT.

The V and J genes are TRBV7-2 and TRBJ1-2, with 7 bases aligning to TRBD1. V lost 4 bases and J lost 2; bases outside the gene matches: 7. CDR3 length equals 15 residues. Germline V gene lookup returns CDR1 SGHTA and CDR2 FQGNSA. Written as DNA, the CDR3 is TGTGCCAGCAGCTCTCAACAGGGGCCCAACTATGGCTACACCTTC. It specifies CASSSQQGPNYGYTF.

The CDR3 here is CASSYLALAGGYNEQFF. The CDR3 region has the DNA TGTGCCAGCAGTTACCTCGCCCTAGCGGGAGGATACAATGAGCAGTTCTTC. V and J are TRBV6-2 or TRBV6-3 and TRBJ2-1; 11 positions match TRBD2. CDR3 size: 17 residues. Germline V gene data show CDR1 as MNHEY and CDR2 as SVGEGT. Losses at the gene ends were 2 bases for V and 4 bases for J; bases not matched to a gene: 7.

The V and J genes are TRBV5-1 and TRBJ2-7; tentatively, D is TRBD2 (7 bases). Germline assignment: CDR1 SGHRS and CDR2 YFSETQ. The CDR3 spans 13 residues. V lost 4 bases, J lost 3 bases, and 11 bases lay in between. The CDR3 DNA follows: TGCGCCAGCAGCCAGGGGACTAACTACGAGCAGTACTTC. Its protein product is CASSQGTNYEQYF.

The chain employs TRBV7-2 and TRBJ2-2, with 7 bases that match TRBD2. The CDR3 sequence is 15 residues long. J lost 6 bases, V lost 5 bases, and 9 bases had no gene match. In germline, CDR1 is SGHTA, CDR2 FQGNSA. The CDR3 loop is CASSPGLDFAGELFF. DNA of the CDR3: TGTGCCAGCAGCCCCGGACTAGATTTCGCCGGGGAGCTGTTTTTT.

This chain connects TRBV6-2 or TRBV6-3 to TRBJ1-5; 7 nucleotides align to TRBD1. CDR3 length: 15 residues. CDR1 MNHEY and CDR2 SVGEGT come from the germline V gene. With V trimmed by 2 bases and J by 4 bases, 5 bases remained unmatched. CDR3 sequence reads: CASSYAGGGNQPQHF. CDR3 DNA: TGTGCCAGCAGTTACGCAGGGGGTGGGAATCAGCCCCAGCATTTT.

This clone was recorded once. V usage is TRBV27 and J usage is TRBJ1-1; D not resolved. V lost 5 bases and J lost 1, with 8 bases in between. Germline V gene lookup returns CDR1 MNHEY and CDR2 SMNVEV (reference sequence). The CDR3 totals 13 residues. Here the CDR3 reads CASSPTRNTEAFF. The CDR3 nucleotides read TGTGCCAGCAGTCCAACAAGGAACACTGAAGCTTTCTTT.

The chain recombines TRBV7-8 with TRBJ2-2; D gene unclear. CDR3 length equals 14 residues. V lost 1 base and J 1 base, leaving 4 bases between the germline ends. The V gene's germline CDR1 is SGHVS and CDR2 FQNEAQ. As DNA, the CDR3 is TGTGCCAGCAGCTTAGAACGGAACACCGGGGAGCTGTTTTTT. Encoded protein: CASSLERNTGELFF.

The CDR3 nucleotides are TGCAGCGTCGCGACAGGGATCTCTGGGGCCAACGTCCTGACTTTC. It codes for CSVATGISGANVLTF. The genes are TRBV29-1 and TRBJ2-6; 7 nucleotides agree with TRBD1. The CDR3 sequence is 15 residues long. Per the germline V gene, CDR1 is SQVTM and CDR2 is ANQGSEA. Unmatched junction bases numbered 5, after V lost 6 bases and J lost 0 bases.

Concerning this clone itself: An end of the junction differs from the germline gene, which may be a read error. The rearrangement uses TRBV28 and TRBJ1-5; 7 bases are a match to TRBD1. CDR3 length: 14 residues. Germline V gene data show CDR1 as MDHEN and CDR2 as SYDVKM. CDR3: CASTLQGLGQPQHF. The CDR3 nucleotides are TGTGCCAGCACTTTACAGGGGCTGGGTCAGCCCCAGCATTTT.

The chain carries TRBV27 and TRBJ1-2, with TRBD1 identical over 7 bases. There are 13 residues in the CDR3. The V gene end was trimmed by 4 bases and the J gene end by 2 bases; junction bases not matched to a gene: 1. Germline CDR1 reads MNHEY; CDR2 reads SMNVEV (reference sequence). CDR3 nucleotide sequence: TGTGCCAGCAGTTCGACAGGGAACTATGGCTACACCTTC. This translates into CASSSTGNYGYTF.

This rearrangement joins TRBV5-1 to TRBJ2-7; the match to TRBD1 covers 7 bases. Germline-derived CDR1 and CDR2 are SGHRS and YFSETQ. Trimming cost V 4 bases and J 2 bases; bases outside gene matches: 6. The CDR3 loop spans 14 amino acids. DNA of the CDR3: TGCGCCAGCAGCCCGGGACAGATCGCCTACGAGCAGTACTTC. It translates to CASSPGQIAYEQYF.

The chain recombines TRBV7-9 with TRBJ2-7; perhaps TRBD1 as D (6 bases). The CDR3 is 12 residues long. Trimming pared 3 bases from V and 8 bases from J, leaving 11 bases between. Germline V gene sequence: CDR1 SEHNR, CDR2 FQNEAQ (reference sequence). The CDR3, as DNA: TGTGCCAGCAGCTTGGACAGCCTGAAGCAGTACTTC. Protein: CASSLDSLKQYF.

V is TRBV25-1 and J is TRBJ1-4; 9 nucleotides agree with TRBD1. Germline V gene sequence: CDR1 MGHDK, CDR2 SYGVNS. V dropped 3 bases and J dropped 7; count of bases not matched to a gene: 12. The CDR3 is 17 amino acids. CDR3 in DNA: TGTGCCAGCAGTGACCGCCTCGCCGGGACAGGGATTGAAAAACTGTTTTTT. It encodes CASSDRLAGTGIEKLFF.

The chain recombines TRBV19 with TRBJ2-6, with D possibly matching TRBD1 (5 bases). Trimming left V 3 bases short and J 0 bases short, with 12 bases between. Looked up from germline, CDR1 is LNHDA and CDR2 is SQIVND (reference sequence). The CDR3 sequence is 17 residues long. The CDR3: CASSMGPRDSGANVLTF. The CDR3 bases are TGTGCCAGTAGTATGGGCCCCAGGGACTCTGGGGCCAACGTCCTGACTTTC.

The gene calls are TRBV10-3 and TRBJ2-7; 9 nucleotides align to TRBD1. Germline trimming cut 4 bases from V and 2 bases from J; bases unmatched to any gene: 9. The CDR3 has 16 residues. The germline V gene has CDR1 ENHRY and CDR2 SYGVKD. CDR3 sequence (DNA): TGTGCCATCAGTGGAAACAGGGGGCGCGGGCCCTACGAGCAGTACTTC. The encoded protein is CAISGNRGRGPYEQYF.

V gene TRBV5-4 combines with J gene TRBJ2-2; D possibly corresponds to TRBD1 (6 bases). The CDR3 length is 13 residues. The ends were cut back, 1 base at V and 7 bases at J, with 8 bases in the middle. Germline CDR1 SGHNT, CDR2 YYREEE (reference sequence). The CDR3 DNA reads TGTGCCAGCAGCTTGACAGGGATCGGGGAGCTGTTTTTT. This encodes CASSLTGIGELFF.

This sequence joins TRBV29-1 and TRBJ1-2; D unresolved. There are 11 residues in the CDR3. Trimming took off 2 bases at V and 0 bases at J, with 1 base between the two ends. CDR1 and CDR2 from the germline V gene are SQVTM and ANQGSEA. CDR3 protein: CSVETNYGYTF. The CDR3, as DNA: TGCAGCGTTGAAACTAACTATGGCTACACCTTC.

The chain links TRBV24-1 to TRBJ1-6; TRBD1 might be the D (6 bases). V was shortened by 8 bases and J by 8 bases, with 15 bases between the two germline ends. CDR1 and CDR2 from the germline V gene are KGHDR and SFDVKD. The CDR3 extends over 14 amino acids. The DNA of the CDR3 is TGTGCCACCACCCCCCGGACAGAGGATTCACCCCTCCACTTT. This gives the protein CATTPRTEDSPLHF.

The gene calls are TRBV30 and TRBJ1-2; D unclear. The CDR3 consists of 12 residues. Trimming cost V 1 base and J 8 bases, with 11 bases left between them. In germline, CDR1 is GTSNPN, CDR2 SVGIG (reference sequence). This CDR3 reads CAWSGQVGGYTF. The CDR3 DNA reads TGTGCCTGGAGTGGGCAGGTTGGCGGCTACACCTTC. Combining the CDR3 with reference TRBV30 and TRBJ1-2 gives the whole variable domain SQTIHQWPATLVQPVGSPLSLECTVEGTSNPNLYWYRQAAGRGLQLLFYSVGIGQISSEVPQNLSASRPQDRQFILSSKKLLLSDSGFYLCAWSGQVGGYTFGSGTRLTVV.

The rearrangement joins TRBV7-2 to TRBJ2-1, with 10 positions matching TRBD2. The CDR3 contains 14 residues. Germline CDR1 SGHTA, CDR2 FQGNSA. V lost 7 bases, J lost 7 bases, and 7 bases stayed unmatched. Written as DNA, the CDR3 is TGTGCCAGCACCAAAGCGGGAGGGCGTAATGAGCAGTTCTTC. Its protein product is CASTKAGGRNEQFF. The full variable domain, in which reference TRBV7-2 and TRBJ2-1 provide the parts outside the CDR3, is GAGVSQSPSNKVTEKGKDVELRCDPISGHTALYWYRQSLGQGLEFLIYFQGNSAPDKSGLPSDRFSAERTGGSVSTLTIQRTQQEDSAVYLCASTKAGGRNEQFFGPGTRLTVL.

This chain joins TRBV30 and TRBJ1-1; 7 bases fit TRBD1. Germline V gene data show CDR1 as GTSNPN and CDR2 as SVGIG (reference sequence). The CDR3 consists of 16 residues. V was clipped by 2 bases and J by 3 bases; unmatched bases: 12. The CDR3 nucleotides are TGTGCCTGGAGTCGACCCCGAACAGGGGCGGACACTGAAGCTTTCTTT. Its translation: CAWSRPRTGADTEAFF.

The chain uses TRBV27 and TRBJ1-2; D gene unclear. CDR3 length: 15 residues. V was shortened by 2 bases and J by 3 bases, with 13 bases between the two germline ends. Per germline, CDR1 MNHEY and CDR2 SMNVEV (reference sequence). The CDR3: CASSLRAGLHYGYTF. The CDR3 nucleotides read TGTGCCAGCAGTTTACGGGCGGGGTTGCACTATGGCTACACCTTC.

The CDR3: CASGLWGRLNQPQHF. In DNA form, the CDR3 reads TGTGCTAGTGGTTTGTGGGGGCGCTTAAATCAGCCCCAGCATTTT. The chain is built from TRBV12-5 and TRBJ1-5; possibly TRBD1 for D (6 bases). Germline V gene data show CDR1 as LGHNT and CDR2 as FRNRAP. Trimming stripped 2 bases from V and 4 bases from J, with 12 bases between. This CDR3 contains 15 residues.

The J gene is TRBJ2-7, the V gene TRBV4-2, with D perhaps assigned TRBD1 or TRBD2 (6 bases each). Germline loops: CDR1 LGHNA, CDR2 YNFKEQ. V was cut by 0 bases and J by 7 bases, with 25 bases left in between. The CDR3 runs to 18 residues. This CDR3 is CASSQDLIASRRRGEQYF. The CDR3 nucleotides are TGTGCCAGCAGCCAAGATCTGATAGCGTCCCGGAGGAGGGGGGAGCAGTACTTC.

Here the CDR3 DNA reads TGTGCCAGTAGTATTGAGGGATCGCGTGGCTACACCTTC. Amino acids: CASSIEGSRGYTF. The J gene is TRBJ1-2, the V gene TRBV19; D call uncertain. The CDR3 extends over 13 amino acids. Germline CDR1 and CDR2: LNHDA and SQIVND (reference sequence). Trimming pared 3 bases from V and 7 bases from J, leaving 12 bases between.